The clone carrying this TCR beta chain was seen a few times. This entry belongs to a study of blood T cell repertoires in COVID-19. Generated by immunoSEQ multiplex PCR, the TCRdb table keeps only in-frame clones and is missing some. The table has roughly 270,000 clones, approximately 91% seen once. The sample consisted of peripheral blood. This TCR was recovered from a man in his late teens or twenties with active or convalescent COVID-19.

CDR3 coding DNA: TGTGCCAGCAACAACTCCCCGGGACAGCCTTACTATGGCTACACCTTC. It codes for CASNNSPGQPYYGYTF. This chain joins TRBV7-9 and TRBJ1-2, with 7 positions matching TRBD1. V was pared by 7 bases and J by 3 bases, with 14 bases of the junction left unmatched. Germline V lookup: CDR1 SEHNR, CDR2 FQNEAQ (reference sequence). There are 16 residues in the CDR3.